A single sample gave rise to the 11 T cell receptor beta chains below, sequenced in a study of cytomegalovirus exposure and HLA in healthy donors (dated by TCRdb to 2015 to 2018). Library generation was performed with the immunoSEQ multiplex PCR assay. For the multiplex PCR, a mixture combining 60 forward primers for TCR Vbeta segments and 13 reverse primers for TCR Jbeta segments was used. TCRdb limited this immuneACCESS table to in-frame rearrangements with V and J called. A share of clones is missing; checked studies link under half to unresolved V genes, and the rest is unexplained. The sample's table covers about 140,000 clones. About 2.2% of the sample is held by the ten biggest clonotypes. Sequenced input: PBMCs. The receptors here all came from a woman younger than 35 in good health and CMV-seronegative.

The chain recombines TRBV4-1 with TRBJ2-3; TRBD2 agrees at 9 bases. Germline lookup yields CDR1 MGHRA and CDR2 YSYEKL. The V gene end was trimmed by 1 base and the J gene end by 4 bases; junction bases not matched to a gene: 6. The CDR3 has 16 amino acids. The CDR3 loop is CASSQGPSGNPDTQYF. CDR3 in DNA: TGCGCCAGCAGCCAAGGCCCTAGCGGGAACCCAGATACGCAGTATTTT.

The CDR3 DNA reads TGTGCCAGCAGCAGACAATACTCTGGAAACACCATATATTTT. The encoded protein is CASSRQYSGNTIYF. J is TRBJ1-3 and V is TRBV7-6; no reliable D call. With 5 bases removed from V and 0 bases from J, the gap between germline ends came to 8 bases. This CDR3 spans 14 amino acids. From germline, CDR1 is SGHVS and CDR2 FNYEAQ.

The CDR3 sequence: CASSTMHDTGGYTF. As DNA, the CDR3 is TGTGCCAGCAGTACTATGCACGACACAGGCGGCTACACCTTC. The chain couples TRBV2 to TRBJ1-2; a weak D match, TRBD1 (5 bases). V was shortened by 5 bases and J by 8 bases, with 18 bases between the two germline ends. Germline V gene lookup returns CDR1 SNHLY and CDR2 FYNNEI. CDR3 size: 14 residues. Based on the CDR3 plus reference TRBV2 and TRBJ1-2, the full variable domain is EPEVTQTPSHQVTQMGQEVILRCVPISNHLYFYWYRQILGQKVEFLVSFYNNEISEKSEIFDDQFSVERPDGSNFTLKIRSTKLEDSAMYFCASSTMHDTGGYTFGSGTRLTVV.

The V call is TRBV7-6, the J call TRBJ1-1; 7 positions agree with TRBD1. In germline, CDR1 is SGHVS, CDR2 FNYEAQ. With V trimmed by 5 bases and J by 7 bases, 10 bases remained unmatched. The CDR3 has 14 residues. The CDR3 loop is CASSPLGTALEAFF. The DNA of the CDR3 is TGTGCCAGCAGCCCTCTTGGGACAGCACTTGAAGCTTTCTTT.

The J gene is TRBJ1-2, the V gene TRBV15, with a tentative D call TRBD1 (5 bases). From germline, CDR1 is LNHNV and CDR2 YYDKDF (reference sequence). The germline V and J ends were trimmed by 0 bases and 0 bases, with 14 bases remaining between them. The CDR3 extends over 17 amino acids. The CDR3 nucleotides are TGTGCCACCAGCAGAGAGTATACGACAGTAGCTAACTATGGCTACACCTTC. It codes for CATSREYTTVANYGYTF. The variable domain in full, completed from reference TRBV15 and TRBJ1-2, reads DAMVIQNPRYQVTQFGKPVTLSCSQTLNHNVMYWYQQKSSQAPKLLFHYYDKDFNNEADTPDNFQSRRPNTSFCFLDIRSPGLGDTAMYLCATSREYTTVANYGYTFGSGTRLTVV.

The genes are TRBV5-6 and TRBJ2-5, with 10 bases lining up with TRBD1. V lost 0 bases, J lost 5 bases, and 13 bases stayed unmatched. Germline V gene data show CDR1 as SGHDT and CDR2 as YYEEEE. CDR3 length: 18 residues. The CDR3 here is CASSLDIVDRGRDETQYF. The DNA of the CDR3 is TGTGCCAGCAGCTTGGATATCGTTGACAGGGGGCGCGATGAGACCCAGTACTTC.

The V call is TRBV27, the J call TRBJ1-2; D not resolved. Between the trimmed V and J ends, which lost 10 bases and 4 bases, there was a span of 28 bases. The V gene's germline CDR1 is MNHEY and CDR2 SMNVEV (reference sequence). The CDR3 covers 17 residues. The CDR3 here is CATYSNGLIGSSYGYTF. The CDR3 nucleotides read TGTGCCACCTACTCCAACGGCTTGATTGGTTCTAGCTATGGCTACACCTTC.

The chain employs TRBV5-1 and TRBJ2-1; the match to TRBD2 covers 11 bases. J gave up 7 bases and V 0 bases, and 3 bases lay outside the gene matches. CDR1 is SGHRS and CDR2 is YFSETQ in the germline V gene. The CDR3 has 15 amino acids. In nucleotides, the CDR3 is TGCGCCAGCAGCTTGGTAGCGGGAGGGCCTAATGAGCAGTTCTTC. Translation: CASSLVAGGPNEQFF.

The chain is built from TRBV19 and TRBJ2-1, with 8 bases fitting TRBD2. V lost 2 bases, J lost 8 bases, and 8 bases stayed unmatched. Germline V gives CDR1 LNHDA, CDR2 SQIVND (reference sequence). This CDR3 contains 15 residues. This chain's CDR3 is CASSISGGRWDEQFF. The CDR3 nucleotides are TGTGCCAGTAGTATAAGTGGCGGGAGGTGGGATGAGCAGTTCTTC.

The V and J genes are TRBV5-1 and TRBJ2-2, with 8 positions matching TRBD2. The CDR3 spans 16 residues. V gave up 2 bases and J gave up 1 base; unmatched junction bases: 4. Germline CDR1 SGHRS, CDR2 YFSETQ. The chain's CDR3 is CASSFRLAGNTGELFF. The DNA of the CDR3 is TGCGCCAGCAGCTTTCGGCTAGCGGGGAACACCGGGGAGCTGTTTTTT.

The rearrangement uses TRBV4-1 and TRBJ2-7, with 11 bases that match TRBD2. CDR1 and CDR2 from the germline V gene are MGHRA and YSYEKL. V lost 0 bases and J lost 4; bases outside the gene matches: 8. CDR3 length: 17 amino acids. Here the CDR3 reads CASSQDLGWTSGYEQYF. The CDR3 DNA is TGCGCCAGCAGCCAAGATCTTGGGTGGACTAGCGGGTACGAGCAGTACTTC.